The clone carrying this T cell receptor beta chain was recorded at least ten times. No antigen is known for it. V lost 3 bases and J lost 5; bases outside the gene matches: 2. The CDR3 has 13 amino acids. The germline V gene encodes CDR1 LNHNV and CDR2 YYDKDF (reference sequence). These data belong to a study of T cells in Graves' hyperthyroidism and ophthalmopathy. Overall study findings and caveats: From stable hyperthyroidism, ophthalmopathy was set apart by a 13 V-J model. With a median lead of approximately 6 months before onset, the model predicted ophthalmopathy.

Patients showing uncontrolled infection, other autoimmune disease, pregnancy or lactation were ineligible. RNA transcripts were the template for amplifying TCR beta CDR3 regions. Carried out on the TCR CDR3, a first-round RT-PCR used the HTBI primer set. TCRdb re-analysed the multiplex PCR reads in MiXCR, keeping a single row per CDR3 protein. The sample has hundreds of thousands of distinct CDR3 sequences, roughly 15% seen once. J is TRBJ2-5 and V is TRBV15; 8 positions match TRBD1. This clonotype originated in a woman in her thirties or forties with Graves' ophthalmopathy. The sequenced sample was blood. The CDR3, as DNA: TGTGCCACCAGCAGGGACAGGGATGAGACCCAGTACTTC. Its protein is CATSRDRDETQYF.